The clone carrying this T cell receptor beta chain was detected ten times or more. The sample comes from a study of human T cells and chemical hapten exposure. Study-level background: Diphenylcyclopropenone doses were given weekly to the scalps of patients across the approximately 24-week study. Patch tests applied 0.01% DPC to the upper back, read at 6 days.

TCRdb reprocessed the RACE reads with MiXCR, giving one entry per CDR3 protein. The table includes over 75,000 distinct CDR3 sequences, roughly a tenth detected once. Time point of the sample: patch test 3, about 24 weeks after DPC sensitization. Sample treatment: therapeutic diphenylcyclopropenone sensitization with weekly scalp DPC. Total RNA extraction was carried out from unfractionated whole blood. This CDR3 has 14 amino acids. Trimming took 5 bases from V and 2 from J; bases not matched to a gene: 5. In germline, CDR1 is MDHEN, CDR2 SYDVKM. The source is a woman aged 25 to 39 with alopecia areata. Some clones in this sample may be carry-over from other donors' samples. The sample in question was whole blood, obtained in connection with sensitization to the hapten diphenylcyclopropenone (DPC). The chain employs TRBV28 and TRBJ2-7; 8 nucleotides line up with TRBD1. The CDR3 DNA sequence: TGTGCCAGCAGTCAGGGGGCGAACCCCTACGAGCAGTACGTC. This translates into CASSQGANPYEQYV.